The source of this T cell receptor (beta chain) is a study of shared clonotypes between healthy human individuals. As for the study in general: Each donor had three CD4 naive, three CD4 memory, two CD8 naive and one CD8 memory plate. Study-level findings and limits: Clonotype sharing across four donors was observed for 4% to 5.5% of naive CD4 clonotypes. When compared with the clonotypes that were shared by all four sorted-subset donors, the non-shared clonotypes turned out to have lower generation probabilities.

Around 30,000 T cell genomes, or approximately 200 ng DNA, went into the sorted-subset replicate PCRs. Method: immunoSEQ multiplex PCR; TCRdb's copy keeps in-frame clones and lacks some. The sample contains roughly 1.4 million clones, around 98.5% of which appear only once. For this clone: The antigen is undetermined. Additional DNA sequences in this sample encode the identical CDR3.

The sequence derives from a young man in good health. Sequenced: naive CD4+ T cells sorted from blood. Sample subset: CD45RA+ positively selected.

CDR3 DNA sequence: TGTGCCAGCAGCCGCGGGGTGAACACTGAAGCTTTCTTT. Its protein is CASSRGVNTEAFF. The chain is built from TRBV6-5 and TRBJ1-1; D not resolved. Germline V gene lookup returns CDR1 MNHEY and CDR2 SVGAGI. The CDR3 totals 13 residues. V was trimmed by 6 bases and J by 0 bases, leaving 8 bases between them.